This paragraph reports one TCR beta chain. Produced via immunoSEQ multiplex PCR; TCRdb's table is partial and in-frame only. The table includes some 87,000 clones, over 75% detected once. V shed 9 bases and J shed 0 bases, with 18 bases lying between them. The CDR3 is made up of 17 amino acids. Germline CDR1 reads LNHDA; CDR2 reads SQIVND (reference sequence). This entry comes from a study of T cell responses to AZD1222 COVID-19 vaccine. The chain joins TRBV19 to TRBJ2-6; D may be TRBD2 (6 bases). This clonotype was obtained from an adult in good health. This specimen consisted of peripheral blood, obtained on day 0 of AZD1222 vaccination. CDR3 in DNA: TGTGCCAGCAGCCGGCGGGGCCCTGACTCTGGGGCCAACGTCCTGACTTTC. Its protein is CASSRRGPDSGANVLTF. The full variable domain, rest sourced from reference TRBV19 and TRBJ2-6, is DGGITQSPKYLFRKEGQNVTLSCEQNLNHDAMYWYRQDPGQGLRLIYYSQIVNDFQKGDIAEGYSVSREKKESFPLTVTSAQKNPTAFYLCASSRRGPDSGANVLTFGAGSRLTVL.